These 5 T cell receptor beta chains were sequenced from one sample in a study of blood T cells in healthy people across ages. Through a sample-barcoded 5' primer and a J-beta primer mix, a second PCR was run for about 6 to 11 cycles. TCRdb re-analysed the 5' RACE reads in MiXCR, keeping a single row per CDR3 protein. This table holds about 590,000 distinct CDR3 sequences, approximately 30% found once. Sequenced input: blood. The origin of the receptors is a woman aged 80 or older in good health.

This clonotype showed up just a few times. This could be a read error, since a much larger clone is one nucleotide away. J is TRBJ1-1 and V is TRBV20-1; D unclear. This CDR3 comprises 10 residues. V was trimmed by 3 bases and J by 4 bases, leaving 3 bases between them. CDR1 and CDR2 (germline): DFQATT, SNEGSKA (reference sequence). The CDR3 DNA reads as TGCAGTGCTAGCTTCACTGAAGCTTTCTTT. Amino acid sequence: CSASFTEAFF.

This CDR3 reads CASSRTGDYEQYF. CDR3 in DNA: TGTGCCAGCAGTCGAACCGGGGACTACGAGCAGTACTTC. The V call is TRBV7-9, the J call TRBJ2-7; TRBD2 might be the D (5 bases). The length of the CDR3 is 13 residues. CDR1 is SEHNR, CDR2 FQNEAQ, per germline (reference sequence). The ends were cut back, 6 bases at V and 3 bases at J, with 12 bases in the middle.

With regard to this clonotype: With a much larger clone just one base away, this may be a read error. The CDR3 region has the DNA TGCTGTGCTGGCGAGGCCACAGGGAGATCCTACGAGCAGTACTTC. The encoded protein is CCAGEATGRSYEQYF. The gene calls are TRBV20-1 and TRBJ2-7; D possibly corresponds to TRBD1 (6 bases). Germline assignment: CDR1 DFQATT and CDR2 SNEGSKA (reference sequence). This CDR3 is built from 15 residues.

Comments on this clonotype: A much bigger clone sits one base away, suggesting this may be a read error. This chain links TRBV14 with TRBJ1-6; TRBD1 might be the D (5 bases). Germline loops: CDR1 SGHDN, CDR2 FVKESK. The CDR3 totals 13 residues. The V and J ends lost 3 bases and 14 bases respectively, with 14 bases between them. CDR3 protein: CASSQGRGVTLHF. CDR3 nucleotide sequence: TGTGCCAGCAGCCAGGGACGGGGAGTCACCCTCCACTTT.

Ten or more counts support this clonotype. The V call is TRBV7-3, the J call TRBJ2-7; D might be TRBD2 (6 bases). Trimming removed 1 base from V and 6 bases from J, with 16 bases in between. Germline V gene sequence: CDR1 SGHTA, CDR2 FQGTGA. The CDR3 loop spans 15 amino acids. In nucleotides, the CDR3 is TGTGCCAGCAGCTTAATCGGGGCTACAGCGGGCGAGCAGTACTTC. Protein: CASSLIGATAGEQYF. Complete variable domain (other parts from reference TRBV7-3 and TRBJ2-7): GAGVSQTPSNKVTEKGKYVELRCDPISGHTALYWYRQSLGQGPEFLIYFQGTGAADDSGLPNDRFFAVRPEGSVSTLKIQRTERGDSAVYLCASSLIGATAGEQYFGPGTRLTVT.